The clone carrying this T cell receptor (beta chain) was counted only a few times. The antigen remains unidentified. This sample is part of a study of cytomegalovirus exposure and HLA in healthy donors. Vbeta (60) and Jbeta (13) primers were used in the PCR. Using immunoSEQ multiplex PCR, the repertoire was profiled, and TCRdb retains in-frame clones only, with some absent. This table has over 90,000 clones, 81% appearing once. Study-wide findings and caveats: According to a later analysis, most TCR beta chains associated with CMV appeared HLA-restricted. Most TCR sequences were uncommon, yet certain public TCRs appeared in many donors. Owing to their indistinguishability, certain V segments, notably TRBV6-2 and TRBV6-3, were excluded. Testing in vitro showed three CMV-associated chains specific for CMV antigens.

The ends were cut back, 1 base at V and 1 base at J, with 11 bases in the middle. From germline, CDR1 is SGHRS and CDR2 YFSETQ. The CDR3 contains 15 residues. The source is a man aged 40-49 years in good health and CMV-seropositive. This sequence joins TRBV5-1 and TRBJ1-1, with D unclear. The sequencing sample was made of PBMCs. For the CDR3, the DNA is TGCGCCAGCAGCTTGTTTGTGCGGGAGAACACTGAAGCTTTCTTT. Its translation is CASSLFVRENTEAFF.